This T cell receptor beta chain was retrieved from a study of blood T cells in healthy people across ages. General study results and limits: The study found more naive CD4+ cells and higher diversity in long-lived than aged donors.

The V gene lost 0 bases and the J gene lost 0 bases, with 8 bases spanning the gap. There are 15 residues in the CDR3. Germline assignment: CDR1 MGHRA and CDR2 YSYEKL. Remarks on this clonotype: What it binds is unknown.

A second PCR of about 7 to 12 cycles used a sample-barcoded 5' primer and a J-beta primer mix. A single record per CDR3 protein comes from TCRdb applying MiXCR to the 5' RACE reads. Seen here are about 760,000 distinct CDR3 sequences, approximately 53% observed once, and the top ten hold around 24%. Sequences were obtained from blood. The source of this sequence is a man in his forties or fifties in good health. The chain employs TRBV4-1 and TRBJ1-2; D gene unclear. The CDR3 nucleotides are TGCGCCAGCAGCCAAGAGGTAGTAGCTAACTATGGCTACACCTTC. Protein sequence: CASSQEVVANYGYTF.